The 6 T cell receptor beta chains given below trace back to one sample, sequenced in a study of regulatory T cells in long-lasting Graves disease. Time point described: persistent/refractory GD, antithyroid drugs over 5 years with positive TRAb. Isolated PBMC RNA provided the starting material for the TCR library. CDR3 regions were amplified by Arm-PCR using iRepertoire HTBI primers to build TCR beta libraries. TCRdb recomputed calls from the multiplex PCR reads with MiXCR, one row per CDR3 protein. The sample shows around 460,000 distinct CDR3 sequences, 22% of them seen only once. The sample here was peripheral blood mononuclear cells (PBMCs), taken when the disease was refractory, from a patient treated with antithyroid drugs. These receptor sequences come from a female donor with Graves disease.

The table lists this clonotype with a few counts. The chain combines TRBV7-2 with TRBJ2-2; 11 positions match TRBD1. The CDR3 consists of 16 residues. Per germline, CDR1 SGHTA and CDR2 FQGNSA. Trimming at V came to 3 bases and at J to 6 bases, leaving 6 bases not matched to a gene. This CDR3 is CASSFSGTGGAGELFF. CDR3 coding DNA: TGTGCCAGCAGCTTCTCCGGGACAGGGGGTGCCGGGGAGCTGTTTTTT.

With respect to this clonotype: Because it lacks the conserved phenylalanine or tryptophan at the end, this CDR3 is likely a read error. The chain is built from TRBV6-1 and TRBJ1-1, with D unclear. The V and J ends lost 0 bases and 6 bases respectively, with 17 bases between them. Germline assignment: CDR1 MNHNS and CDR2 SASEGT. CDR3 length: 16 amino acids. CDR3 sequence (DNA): TGTGCCAGCAGTGAAGCGCTTCTGGGCGGTGGGGCTGAAGCTTTCCTT. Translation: CASSEALLGGGAEAFL.

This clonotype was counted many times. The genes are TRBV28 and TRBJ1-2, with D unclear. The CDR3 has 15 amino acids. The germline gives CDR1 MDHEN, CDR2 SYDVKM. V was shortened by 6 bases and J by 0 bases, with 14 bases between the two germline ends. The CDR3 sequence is CASRVRGGSNYGYTF. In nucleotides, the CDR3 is TGTGCCAGCAGAGTACGGGGAGGTTCTAACTATGGCTACACCTTC.

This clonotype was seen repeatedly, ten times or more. For the CDR3, the DNA is TGTGCCAGCAGCGGGGGTAGTTATCAGCCCCAGCATTTT. Translation gives CASSGGSYQPQHF. V gene TRBV28 combines with J gene TRBJ1-5; D may be TRBD1 (5 bases). Trimming took off 6 bases at V and 5 bases at J, with 11 bases between the two ends. Germline CDR1 and CDR2: MDHEN and SYDVKM. CDR3 length: 13 amino acids.

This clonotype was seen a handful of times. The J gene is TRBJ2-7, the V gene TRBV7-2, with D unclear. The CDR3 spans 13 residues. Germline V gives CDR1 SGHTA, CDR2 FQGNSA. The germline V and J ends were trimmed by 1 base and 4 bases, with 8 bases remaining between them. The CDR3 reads CASSLVSQYEQYF. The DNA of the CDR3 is TGTGCCAGCAGCTTAGTGTCTCAATACGAGCAGTACTTC.

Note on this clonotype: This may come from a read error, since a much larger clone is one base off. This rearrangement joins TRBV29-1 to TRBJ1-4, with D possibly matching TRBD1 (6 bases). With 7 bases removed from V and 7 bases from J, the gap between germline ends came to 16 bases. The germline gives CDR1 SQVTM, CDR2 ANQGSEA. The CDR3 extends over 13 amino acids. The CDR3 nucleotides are TGCAGCGCTGACACAGGGTCGGGTGAAAAACTGTTTTTT. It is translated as CSADTGSGEKLFF.